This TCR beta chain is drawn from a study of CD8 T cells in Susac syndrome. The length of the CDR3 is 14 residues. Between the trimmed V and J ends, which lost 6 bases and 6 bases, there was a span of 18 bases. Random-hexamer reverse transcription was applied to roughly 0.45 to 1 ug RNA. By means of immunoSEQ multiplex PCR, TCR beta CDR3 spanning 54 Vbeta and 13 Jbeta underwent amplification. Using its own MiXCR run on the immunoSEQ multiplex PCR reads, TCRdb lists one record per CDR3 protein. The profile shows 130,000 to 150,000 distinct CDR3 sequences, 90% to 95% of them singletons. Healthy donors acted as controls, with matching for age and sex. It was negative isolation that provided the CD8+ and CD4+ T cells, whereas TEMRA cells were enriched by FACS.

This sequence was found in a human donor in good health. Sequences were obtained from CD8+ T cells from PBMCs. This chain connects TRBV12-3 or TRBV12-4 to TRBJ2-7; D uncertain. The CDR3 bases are TGTGCCAGCAGCAGACCAGGTGGCCACGTCGAGCAGTACTTC. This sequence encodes CASSRPGGHVEQYF.